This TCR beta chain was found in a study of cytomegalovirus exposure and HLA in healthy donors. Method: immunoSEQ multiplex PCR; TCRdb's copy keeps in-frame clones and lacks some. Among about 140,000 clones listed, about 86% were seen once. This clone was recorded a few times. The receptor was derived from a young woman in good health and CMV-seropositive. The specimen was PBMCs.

The CDR3 loop reads CASSLDGRGGVDEQFF. The CDR3 DNA follows: TGTGCCAGCAGCTTAGATGGCAGAGGGGGGGTAGATGAGCAGTTCTTC. V gene TRBV11-3 combines with J gene TRBJ2-1; TRBD2 is a possible D gene (7 bases). The CDR3 is made up of 16 amino acids. V lost 0 bases, J lost 8 bases, and 17 bases lay in between. The germline V gene has CDR1 SGHNT and CDR2 YENEEA.